A selection of T cell receptor beta chains follows, all from one sample in a study of beta chain features in type 1 diabetes. Here immunoSEQ multiplex PCR was the method, and the copy in TCRdb shows in-frame clones only, minus some. In the table there are about 340,000 clones, approximately 12% of which are singletons. The sample consisted of naive CD4+ T cells from blood. The receptors shown here come from a woman between 18 and 29 years old with type 1 diabetes. The CDR3 runs from the conserved cysteine through the conserved F or W. D genes are given only for firm matches.

V,J,D,CDR3
TRBV18,TRBJ1-1,NA,CASSPPGREGTEAFF
TRBV5-1,TRBJ2-7,NA,CASSLEAGGIYEQYF
TRBV6-5,TRBJ2-5,NA,CASSPNRDWRETQYF
TRBV5-1,TRBJ2-1,NA,CASSLDPRESYNEQFF
TRBV11-2,TRBJ2-1,TRBD1,CASSTPPGQGVGEQFF
TRBV28,TRBJ2-7,TRBD1,CASSSPPTGGNEQYF
TRBV7-2,TRBJ1-2,NA,CASSLGGGYGYTF
TRBV30,TRBJ1-1,TRBD1,CAWSVTGGRAFF
TRBV4-2,TRBJ2-1,NA,CASSQEGGDYNEQFF
TRBV29-1,TRBJ1-1,NA,CSVDPWNTEAFF
TRBV14,TRBJ2-2,NA,CASSRQVLGELFF
TRBV9,TRBJ1-3,NA,CASSGTVSGNTIYF
TRBV5-1,TRBJ1-2,NA,CASSLQGDGYTF
TRBV28,TRBJ1-1,NA,CASSSPTRMNTEAFF
TRBV10-2,TRBJ2-7,TRBD2,CASKRVAAGGPHEQYF
TRBV5-1,TRBJ1-4,NA,CASSLVPAGKLFF
TRBV18,TRBJ2-7,NA,CASSEQGPYEQYF
TRBV5-1,TRBJ2-1,TRBD2,CASSVGTSGAYNEQFF
TRBV7-8,TRBJ2-7,TRBD1,CASSQTGQGISEQYF
TRBV7-2,TRBJ1-4,TRBD1,CASSLDRAGEKLFF
TRBV6-5,TRBJ2-7,NA,CASSRGAGEVYEQYF
TRBV7-9,TRBJ1-1,NA,CASSLGSPTLRNTEAFF
TRBV18,TRBJ1-1,TRBD1,CASSQSGTGQTEAFF
TRBV5-4,TRBJ2-5,NA,CASSSRDPETQYF
TRBV2,TRBJ1-5,TRBD1,CASSPGQGARRQHF
TRBV5-1,TRBJ1-1,NA,CASSASWVGGTEAFF
TRBV28,TRBJ2-7,TRBD2,CASSLFLTGRDYEQYF
TRBV5-6,TRBJ1-2,TRBD1,CASSLGTGGRNYTF